Listed here are 7 T cell receptor beta chains from one sample, sequenced in a study of cytomegalovirus exposure and HLA in healthy donors. The PCR used 60 Vbeta and 13 Jbeta primers. Produced via immunoSEQ multiplex PCR; TCRdb's table is partial and in-frame only. The sample has 65,000 to 90,000 clones. The source material was PBMCs. The receptors stem from a female donor in good health and CMV-seropositive.

The rearrangement joins TRBV7-2 to TRBJ1-2, with 9 bases identical to TRBD1. The V gene's germline CDR1 is SGHTA and CDR2 FQGNSA. The J segment lost 8 bases and the V segment lost 5 bases, leaving 6 bases of the junction unmatched. The CDR3 has 13 amino acids. The CDR3 here is CASSQGQGGGYTF. The CDR3 coding sequence is TGTGCCAGCAGCCAGGGACAGGGTGGAGGCTACACCTTC.

Concerning this clone: Additional DNA sequences in this sample encode the identical CDR3. This chain uses TRBV4-2 with TRBJ2-2; the match to TRBD2 covers 10 bases. Germline V gene data show CDR1 as LGHNA and CDR2 as YNFKEQ. Trimming removed 0 bases from V and 3 bases from J; junction bases left unmatched: 13. This CDR3 comprises 20 residues. CDR3 coding DNA: TGTGCCAGCAGCCAAGATGGTGGGCTAGCGGGGGCAAAGGACACCGGGGAGCTGTTTTTT. As protein: CASSQDGGLAGAKDTGELFF.

The genes are TRBV7-9 and TRBJ1-2; D might be TRBD1 (6 bases). V lost 1 base to trimming and J lost 7 bases, with 16 bases between them. The CDR3 length is 15 residues. The germline gives CDR1 SEHNR, CDR2 FQNEAQ (reference sequence). In DNA form, the CDR3 reads TGTGCCAGCAGCTTAGGTCCGGGCCTAGGGGGTGGCTACACCTTC. Translated, it gives CASSLGPGLGGGYTF.

The V gene is TRBV7-2, the J gene TRBJ1-1; no clear D gene. V was cut by 5 bases and J by 2 bases, with 6 bases left in between. Germline V gives CDR1 SGHTA, CDR2 FQGNSA. This CDR3 contains 12 residues. The CDR3: CASSLSNTEAFF. DNA of the CDR3: TGTGCCAGCAGCCTTAGCAACACTGAAGCTTTCTTT.

The chain recombines TRBV18 with TRBJ2-1; TRBD2 agrees at 10 bases. Trimming at V came to 1 base and at J to 5 bases, leaving 2 bases not matched to a gene. CDR1 is KGHSH and CDR2 is LQKENI in the germline V gene. CDR3 length: 15 amino acids. CDR3 loop: CASSPLAGGDNEQFF. The CDR3 bases are TGTGCCAGCTCACCACTAGCGGGGGGAGACAATGAGCAGTTCTTC. Together with reference TRBV18 and TRBJ2-1, the CDR3 gives the full variable domain: NAGVMQNPRHLVRRRGQEARLRCSPMKGHSHVYWYRQLPEEGLKFMVYLQKENIIDESGMPKERFSAEFPKEGPSILRIQQVVRGDSAAYFCASSPLAGGDNEQFFGPGTRLTVL.

This sequence joins TRBV10-3 and TRBJ2-1, with TRBD2 identical over 11 bases. V trimming: 4 bases; J trimming: 8 bases; junction bases outside the gene matches: 10. Germline V gives CDR1 ENHRY, CDR2 SYGVKD. The CDR3 length is 16 residues. CDR3 DNA sequence: TGTGCCATCAGTGCGGGACTAGCGGAGGACGCGTATGAGCAGTTCTTC. Its protein is CAISAGLAEDAYEQFF.

This rearrangement joins TRBV4-3 to TRBJ1-1; D possibly corresponds to TRBD1 (6 bases). The germline V and J ends were trimmed by 3 bases and 8 bases, with 13 bases remaining between them. The CDR3 is made up of 13 amino acids. In germline, CDR1 is LGHNA, CDR2 YSLEER. In nucleotides, the CDR3 is TGCGCCAGCAGCCAGGCGGACAGAACAGAAGCTTTCTTT. It codes for CASSQADRTEAFF.